This is a list of T cell receptor beta chains from one sample in a study of blood T cell repertoires in COVID-19. The data were produced by immunoSEQ multiplex PCR, yet TCRdb's version contains in-frame clones alone and is incomplete. The sample yields 200,000 to 250,000 clones, over 75% seen once. The sample taken for sequencing was peripheral blood. The receptors were sampled from a human donor in a cohort sampled during active COVID-19. The CDR3 runs from the conserved cysteine through the conserved F or W. D genes are given only for firm matches. Part of the rows lack a size; the others show once, few, many or a class for expanded clones.

clone size: -
V gene: TRBV28
D gene: TRBD2
J gene: TRBJ2-3
CDR3 protein: CASSAGTSGRFTDTQYF
CDR3 DNA: TGTGCCAGCAGTGCCGGGACTAGCGGGAGGTTCACAGATACGCAGTATTTT

clone size: once
V gene: TRBV11-2
D gene: TRBD2
J gene: TRBJ2-7
CDR3 protein: CASSFRDYTYEQYF
CDR3 DNA: TGTGCCAGCAGCTTCCGGGACTACACCTACGAGCAGTACTTC

clone size: -
V gene: TRBV18
D gene: -
J gene: TRBJ2-7
CDR3 protein: CASSQGDSYEQYF
CDR3 DNA: TGTGCCAGCTCACAGGGGGACTCCTACGAGCAGTACTTC

clone size: once
V gene: TRBV6-5
D gene: TRBD1
J gene: TRBJ1-2
CDR3 protein: CASSYFGTGNYGYTF
CDR3 DNA: TGTGCCAGCAGTTACTTCGGGACAGGCAACTATGGCTACACCTTC

clone size: -
V gene: TRBV5-4
D gene: TRBD1
J gene: TRBJ1-2
CDR3 protein: CASSYTGGEGYTF
CDR3 DNA: TGTGCCAGCAGCTACACAGGGGGGGAAGGCTACACCTTC

clone size: -
V gene: TRBV4-3
D gene: -
J gene: TRBJ2-1
CDR3 protein: CASSQDREGRNEQFF
CDR3 DNA: TGCGCCAGCAGCCAAGATCGGGAAGGGAGAAATGAGCAGTTCTTC

clone size: once
V gene: TRBV27
D gene: TRBD2
J gene: TRBJ2-7
CDR3 protein: CASSSLLAGGPYEQYF
CDR3 DNA: TGTGCCAGCAGTTCACTACTAGCGGGAGGCCCCTACGAGCAGTACTTC

clone size: -
V gene: TRBV18
D gene: -
J gene: TRBJ2-4
CDR3 protein: CASSPPQGPGESKNIQYF
CDR3 DNA: TGTGCCAGCTCACCACCGCAAGGGCCAGGGGAGTCCAAAAACATTCAGTACTTC

clone size: -
V gene: TRBV29-1
D gene: -
J gene: TRBJ1-1
CDR3 protein: CSADRSNTEAFF
CDR3 DNA: TGCAGCGCAGACAGATCGAACACTGAAGCTTTCTTT

clone size: -
V gene: TRBV5-6
D gene: -
J gene: TRBJ2-7
CDR3 protein: CASSLFSPLSEQYF
CDR3 DNA: TGTGCCAGCAGCTTATTTAGCCCCTTATCGGAGCAGTACTTC

clone size: -
V gene: TRBV11-3
D gene: -
J gene: TRBJ2-2
CDR3 protein: CASSLDRSGNTGELFF
CDR3 DNA: TGTGCCAGCAGCTTAGATAGGTCAGGGAACACCGGGGAGCTGTTTTTT

clone size: once
V gene: TRBV18
D gene: TRBD2
J gene: TRBJ2-7
CDR3 protein: CASSPGSSGTYEQYF
CDR3 DNA: TGTGCCAGCTCACCAGGGTCTAGCGGGACCTACGAGCAGTACTTC

clone size: -
V gene: TRBV5-4
D gene: -
J gene: TRBJ2-3
CDR3 protein: CASSSHTDTQYF
CDR3 DNA: TGTGCCAGCAGCTCCCACACAGATACGCAGTATTTT

clone size: -
V gene: TRBV24-1
D gene: -
J gene: TRBJ2-2
CDR3 protein: CATSDPRNFGELFF
CDR3 DNA: TGTGCCACCAGTGACCCGAGGAATTTCGGGGAGCTGTTTTTT

clone size: once
V gene: TRBV5-6
D gene: -
J gene: TRBJ1-6
CDR3 protein: CASSLAGLNSPLHF
CDR3 DNA: TGTGCCAGCAGCTTGGCAGGGTTAAATTCACCCCTCCACTTT

clone size: -
V gene: TRBV28
D gene: TRBD1
J gene: TRBJ1-5
CDR3 protein: CATIPTDRGRQPQHF
CDR3 DNA: TGTGCCACGATCCCCACAGACAGGGGGCGACAGCCCCAGCATTTT

clone size: -
V gene: TRBV30
D gene: -
J gene: TRBJ1-3
CDR3 protein: CAWSRESGNTIYF
CDR3 DNA: TGTGCCTGGAGTCGAGAATCCGGAAACACCATATATTTT

clone size: few
V gene: TRBV29-1
D gene: -
J gene: TRBJ1-3
CDR3 protein: CSVEQGINTIYF
CDR3 DNA: TGCAGCGTTGAACAGGGGATTAACACCATATATTTT

clone size: -
V gene: TRBV18
D gene: TRBD2
J gene: TRBJ2-6
CDR3 protein: CASSPTGTSALSGANVLTF
CDR3 DNA: TGTGCCAGCTCACCGACCGGGACTAGCGCCCTCTCTGGGGCCAACGTCCTGACTTTC

clone size: -
V gene: TRBV28
D gene: -
J gene: TRBJ1-2
CDR3 protein: CASSSWAGSRLYGYTF
CDR3 DNA: TGTGCCAGCAGTTCCTGGGCGGGAAGCCGACTCTATGGCTACACCTTC

clone size: few
V gene: TRBV4-2
D gene: -
J gene: TRBJ1-1
CDR3 protein: CASSQDGRVDTEAFF
CDR3 DNA: TGTGCCAGCAGCCAAGATGGCAGGGTGGACACTGAAGCTTTCTTT

clone size: -
V gene: TRBV5-4
D gene: -
J gene: TRBJ2-7
CDR3 protein: CASSFQGPSYEQYF
CDR3 DNA: TGTGCCAGCAGCTTTCAGGGGCCCTCCTACGAGCAGTACTTC

clone size: -
V gene: TRBV27
D gene: TRBD1
J gene: TRBJ1-6
CDR3 protein: CASTFTTRTGNSPLHF
CDR3 DNA: TGTGCCAGCACCTTTACAACAAGGACAGGGAATTCACCCCTCCACTTT

clone size: -
V gene: TRBV5-1
D gene: TRBD2
J gene: TRBJ2-2
CDR3 protein: CASSSSGTNTGELFF
CDR3 DNA: TGCGCCAGCAGCTCCAGCGGGACGAACACCGGGGAGCTGTTTTTT

clone size: -
V gene: TRBV9
D gene: -
J gene: TRBJ1-1
CDR3 protein: CASSPQMRVGNTEAFF
CDR3 DNA: TGTGCCAGCAGCCCACAAATGCGGGTGGGGAACACTGAAGCTTTCTTT

clone size: -
V gene: TRBV23-1
D gene: TRBD2
J gene: TRBJ2-2
CDR3 protein: CASSPREGSNTGELFF
CDR3 DNA: TGCGCCAGCAGTCCCCGGGAGGGGTCGAACACCGGGGAGCTGTTTTTT

clone size: -
V gene: TRBV7-2
D gene: TRBD2
J gene: TRBJ2-1
CDR3 protein: CASSLPARAGNNEQFF
CDR3 DNA: TGTGCCAGCAGCTTACCCGCAAGAGCGGGGAACAATGAGCAGTTCTTC

clone size: -
V gene: TRBV9
D gene: TRBD1
J gene: TRBJ2-2
CDR3 protein: CASSPLGDRANGELFF
CDR3 DNA: TGTGCCAGCAGCCCTTTAGGGGACAGGGCTAACGGGGAGCTGTTTTTT

clone size: -
V gene: TRBV7-3
D gene: TRBD2
J gene: TRBJ2-1
CDR3 protein: CASSLMAGAPWSEQFF
CDR3 DNA: TGTGCCAGCAGCTTAATGGCGGGAGCCCCTTGGAGTGAGCAGTTCTTC

clone size: -
V gene: TRBV6-2/TRBV6-3
D gene: TRBD1
J gene: TRBJ2-5
CDR3 protein: CASSYSGTGGEKTQYF
CDR3 DNA: TGTGCCAGCAGTTACTCCGGGACAGGGGGCGAAAAGACCCAGTACTTC

clone size: -
V gene: TRBV9
D gene: -
J gene: TRBJ2-7
CDR3 protein: CASSPNLGASYEQYF
CDR3 DNA: TGTGCCAGCAGCCCGAACCTGGGGGCATCCTACGAGCAGTACTTC

clone size: -
V gene: TRBV6-5
D gene: TRBD1
J gene: TRBJ1-1
CDR3 protein: CASSHRDRGPEAFF
CDR3 DNA: TGTGCCAGCAGTCACCGAGACAGGGGCCCTGAAGCTTTCTTT

clone size: once
V gene: TRBV7-8
D gene: TRBD1
J gene: TRBJ2-5
CDR3 protein: CASRRDRGGGETQYF
CDR3 DNA: TGTGCCAGCAGAAGGGACAGGGGCGGGGGGGAGACCCAGTACTTC

clone size: -
V gene: TRBV7-9
D gene: TRBD1
J gene: TRBJ1-1
CDR3 protein: CASSGWDRQHTEAFF
CDR3 DNA: TGTGCCAGCAGCGGTTGGGACAGACAACACACTGAAGCTTTCTTT

clone size: -
V gene: TRBV7-9
D gene: -
J gene: TRBJ2-1
CDR3 protein: CASSLDPNNEQFF
CDR3 DNA: TGTGCCAGCAGCTTAGATCCTAACAATGAGCAGTTCTTC

clone size: once
V gene: TRBV7-9
D gene: -
J gene: TRBJ1-3
CDR3 protein: CASSPTSTSGNTIYF
CDR3 DNA: TGTGCCAGCAGCCCAACATCCACCTCTGGAAACACCATATATTTT

clone size: -
V gene: TRBV4-2
D gene: TRBD2
J gene: TRBJ2-7
CDR3 protein: CASSHSFGLADHEQYF
CDR3 DNA: TGTGCCAGCAGCCATTCTTTCGGACTAGCGGACCACGAGCAGTACTTC

clone size: -
V gene: TRBV7-9
D gene: TRBD2
J gene: TRBJ2-4
CDR3 protein: CASSPAGTSGSKNIQYF
CDR3 DNA: TGTGCCAGCAGCCCTGCCGGGACTAGTGGAAGCAAAAACATTCAGTACTTC

clone size: -
V gene: TRBV28
D gene: -
J gene: TRBJ1-2
CDR3 protein: CASSQGYGYTF
CDR3 DNA: TGTGCCAGCAGTCAGGGGTATGGCTACACCTTC

clone size: -
V gene: TRBV7-7
D gene: -
J gene: TRBJ1-3
CDR3 protein: CASSLGTGGGNTIYF
CDR3 DNA: TGTGCCAGCAGCTTAGGCACGGGAGGAGGAAACACCATATATTTT

clone size: -
V gene: TRBV4-2
D gene: -
J gene: TRBJ1-5
CDR3 protein: CASSQEPHRANQPQHF
CDR3 DNA: TGTGCCAGCAGCCAAGAACCCCACAGGGCCAATCAGCCCCAGCATTTT

clone size: -
V gene: TRBV19
D gene: TRBD2
J gene: TRBJ2-7
CDR3 protein: CASSRGGRDSYEQYF
CDR3 DNA: TGTGCCAGTAGCCGTGGCGGGAGGGACTCCTACGAGCAGTACTTC

clone size: -
V gene: TRBV13
D gene: TRBD1
J gene: TRBJ1-5
CDR3 protein: CASSLMGQGDNQPQHF
CDR3 DNA: TGTGCCAGCAGCTTAATGGGACAGGGAGACAATCAGCCCCAGCATTTT

clone size: -
V gene: TRBV20-1
D gene: -
J gene: TRBJ2-7
CDR3 protein: CSASGGPNSYEQYF
CDR3 DNA: TGCAGTGCTAGTGGGGGCCCTAACTCCTACGAGCAGTACTTC

clone size: -
V gene: TRBV27
D gene: TRBD1
J gene: TRBJ1-2
CDR3 protein: CASSQTGSVNGYTF
CDR3 DNA: TGTGCCAGCAGTCAGACAGGGAGTGTCAATGGCTACACCTTC

clone size: -
V gene: TRBV5-1
D gene: -
J gene: TRBJ1-4
CDR3 protein: CASSLLATNEKLFF
CDR3 DNA: TGCGCCAGCAGCTTGTTAGCAACTAATGAAAAACTGTTTTTT

clone size: -
V gene: TRBV7-2
D gene: TRBD2
J gene: TRBJ2-6
CDR3 protein: CASSSGLAGVVGANVLTF
CDR3 DNA: TGTGCCAGCAGCTCGGGACTAGCGGGAGTGGTTGGGGCCAACGTCCTGACTTTC

clone size: many
V gene: TRBV30
D gene: TRBD1
J gene: TRBJ2-7
CDR3 protein: CAWSLTGGVVYEQYF
CDR3 DNA: TGTGCCTGGAGCCTGACAGGGGGCGTAGTGTACGAGCAGTACTTC

clone size: -
V gene: TRBV3-1/TRBV3-2
D gene: -
J gene: TRBJ1-2
CDR3 protein: CASSPWSRTNYGYTF
CDR3 DNA: TGTGCCAGCAGCCCCTGGAGCCGAACTAACTATGGCTACACCTTC

clone size: -
V gene: TRBV30
D gene: TRBD1
J gene: TRBJ2-7
CDR3 protein: CAWKGTGAHEQYF
CDR3 DNA: TGTGCCTGGAAGGGGACAGGGGCCCACGAGCAGTACTTC

clone size: -
V gene: TRBV2
D gene: TRBD1
J gene: TRBJ1-1
CDR3 protein: CASSEVGGLQVGTEAFF
CDR3 DNA: TGTGCCAGCAGTGAAGTAGGGGGCCTTCAGGTTGGGACTGAAGCTTTCTTT

clone size: -
V gene: TRBV19
D gene: -
J gene: TRBJ1-1
CDR3 protein: CASSISQNTEAFF
CDR3 DNA: TGTGCCAGTAGTATCTCACAGAACACTGAAGCTTTCTTT

clone size: -
V gene: TRBV7-3
D gene: TRBD1
J gene: TRBJ2-2
CDR3 protein: CASSATGFGSGELFF
CDR3 DNA: TGTGCCAGCAGCGCGACAGGGTTCGGTAGCGGGGAGCTGTTTTTT

clone size: -
V gene: TRBV7-2
D gene: -
J gene: TRBJ1-1
CDR3 protein: CASSFPGSTEAFF
CDR3 DNA: TGTGCCAGCAGCTTCCCGGGGTCCACTGAAGCTTTCTTT

clone size: -
V gene: TRBV4-2
D gene: TRBD1
J gene: TRBJ2-6
CDR3 protein: CASSQPGQGSGANVLTF
CDR3 DNA: TGTGCCAGCAGCCAACCGGGACAGGGCTCCGGGGCCAACGTCCTGACTTTC